The rows below give T cell receptor beta chains drawn from one sample of a study of post-analysis software for immune sequencing data. Using its own MiXCR run on the PCR reads, TCRdb lists one record per CDR3 protein. The data hold approximately 160,000 distinct CDR3 sequences, with roughly 31% observed a single time. Sequencing was done on a sample of blood. These TCRs come from a girl aged 5 to 17 with multiple sclerosis. Both conserved end residues are part of each CDR3. The D gene is left open where the match is weak. Part of the rows lack a size; the others show once, few, many or a class for expanded clones.

TRBV7-3	NA	TRBJ2-3	few	TGTGCCAGCAGTTACATTATTAGCACAGATACGCAGTATTTT	CASSYIISTDTQYF
TRBV6-5	NA	TRBJ1-2	many	TGTGCCAGCAAACAGAGAAACTATGGCTACACCTTC	CASKQRNYGYTF
TRBV18	NA	TRBJ2-5	few	TGTGCCAGCTCACCGGTAGTCCGAGAGACCCAGTACTTC	CASSPVVRETQYF
TRBV12-3/TRBV12-4	NA	TRBJ1-3	few	TGTGCCAGCAGTAACGAGGGGCCCGGAAACACCATATATTTT	CASSNEGPGNTIYF
TRBV11-1	NA	TRBJ2-2	many	TGTGCCAGCAGCCTCTCAGGGGAGCTGTTTTTT	CASSLSGELFF
TRBV5-6	TRBD2	TRBJ2-7	NA	TGTGCCAGCAGCCCCACTGGGAAGCGGGGTCCCTACGAGCAGTACTTC	CASSPTGKRGPYEQYF
TRBV28	NA	TRBJ2-4	NA	TGTGCCAGCAGTTTATTTACAGGGGAGGGCAAAAACATTCAGTACTTC	CASSLFTGEGKNIQYF
TRBV12-3/TRBV12-4	TRBD1	TRBJ1-1	few	TGTGCCAGCAGTCCCCCCAGGGGGTTGGACACTGAAGCTTTCTTT	CASSPPRGLDTEAFF
TRBV9	NA	TRBJ1-2	NA	TGTGCCAGCGCTCCACCGAGACACCCCTATGGCTACACCTTC	CASAPPRHPYGYTF
TRBV5-1	TRBD2	TRBJ2-5	NA	TGCGCCAGCAGCTTGGCTAGCGGGAGCGGAGAGACCCAGTACTTC	CASSLASGSGETQYF
TRBV18	NA	TRBJ1-2	NA	TGTGCCGGCTCACCACGTGGGGGGGAAGGCTACACCTTC	CAGSPRGGEGYTF
TRBV4-1	TRBD2	TRBJ2-5	few	TGCGCCAGCAGCCCCTGGACTAGCGGGAGGGAGACCCAGTACTTC	CASSPWTSGRETQYF
TRBV12-3/TRBV12-4	NA	TRBJ1-6	NA	TGTGCCAGCAGTTTACAGAACAGAGATAATTCACCCCTCCACTTT	CASSLQNRDNSPLHF
TRBV5-1	NA	TRBJ1-1	NA	TGCGCCAGCAGCTTTGAGGGAGACACTGAAGCTTTCTTT	CASSFEGDTEAFF
TRBV3-1	NA	TRBJ2-7	many	TGTGCCAGCAGCCAAGATGGTAAAACCTACGAGCAGTACTTC	CASSQDGKTYEQYF
TRBV11-2	NA	TRBJ1-1	NA	TGTGCCAGCAGCCAGCGACAGTTTGAAGCTTTCTTT	CASSQRQFEAFF
TRBV5-8	NA	TRBJ2-3	few	TGTGCCAGCAGCTTCGAGGGTCTAAGCACAGATACGCAGTATTTT	CASSFEGLSTDTQYF
TRBV7-9	NA	TRBJ1-1	NA	TGTGCCAGCAGCCCCAACTGGGGCGAGGACACTGAAGCTTTCTTT	CASSPNWGEDTEAFF
TRBV7-9	TRBD1	TRBJ1-2	few	TGTGCCAGCAGTCAACAGGCCGGGACAGGGGGCTATGGCTACACCTTC	CASSQQAGTGGYGYTF
TRBV3-1	TRBD1	TRBJ1-1	NA	TGTGCCAGCAGCCCCCAAATACAGGGGATGAACACTGAAGCTTTCTTT	CASSPQIQGMNTEAFF
TRBV7-7	TRBD1	TRBJ1-1	NA	TGTGCTAGCAGCTTGGACAGGTCCGGTGAAGCTTTCTTT	CASSLDRSGEAFF
TRBV12-3/TRBV12-4	NA	TRBJ1-2	few	TGTGCCAGCAGCCCCTCAGGGCTTCTCGGGGATGGCTACACCTTC	CASSPSGLLGDGYTF
TRBV7-9	NA	TRBJ1-1	NA	TGTGCCAGCAGTTATGATCCCCTGGGGACTGAAGCTTTCTTT	CASSYDPLGTEAFF
TRBV11-2	TRBD2	TRBJ2-1	NA	TGTGCCAGCAGCCACCCGGTTCAGGGGCCAGGTCCCGGGACTAGCGGACATGGGGAGCAGTTCTTC	CASSHPVQGPGPGTSGHGEQFF